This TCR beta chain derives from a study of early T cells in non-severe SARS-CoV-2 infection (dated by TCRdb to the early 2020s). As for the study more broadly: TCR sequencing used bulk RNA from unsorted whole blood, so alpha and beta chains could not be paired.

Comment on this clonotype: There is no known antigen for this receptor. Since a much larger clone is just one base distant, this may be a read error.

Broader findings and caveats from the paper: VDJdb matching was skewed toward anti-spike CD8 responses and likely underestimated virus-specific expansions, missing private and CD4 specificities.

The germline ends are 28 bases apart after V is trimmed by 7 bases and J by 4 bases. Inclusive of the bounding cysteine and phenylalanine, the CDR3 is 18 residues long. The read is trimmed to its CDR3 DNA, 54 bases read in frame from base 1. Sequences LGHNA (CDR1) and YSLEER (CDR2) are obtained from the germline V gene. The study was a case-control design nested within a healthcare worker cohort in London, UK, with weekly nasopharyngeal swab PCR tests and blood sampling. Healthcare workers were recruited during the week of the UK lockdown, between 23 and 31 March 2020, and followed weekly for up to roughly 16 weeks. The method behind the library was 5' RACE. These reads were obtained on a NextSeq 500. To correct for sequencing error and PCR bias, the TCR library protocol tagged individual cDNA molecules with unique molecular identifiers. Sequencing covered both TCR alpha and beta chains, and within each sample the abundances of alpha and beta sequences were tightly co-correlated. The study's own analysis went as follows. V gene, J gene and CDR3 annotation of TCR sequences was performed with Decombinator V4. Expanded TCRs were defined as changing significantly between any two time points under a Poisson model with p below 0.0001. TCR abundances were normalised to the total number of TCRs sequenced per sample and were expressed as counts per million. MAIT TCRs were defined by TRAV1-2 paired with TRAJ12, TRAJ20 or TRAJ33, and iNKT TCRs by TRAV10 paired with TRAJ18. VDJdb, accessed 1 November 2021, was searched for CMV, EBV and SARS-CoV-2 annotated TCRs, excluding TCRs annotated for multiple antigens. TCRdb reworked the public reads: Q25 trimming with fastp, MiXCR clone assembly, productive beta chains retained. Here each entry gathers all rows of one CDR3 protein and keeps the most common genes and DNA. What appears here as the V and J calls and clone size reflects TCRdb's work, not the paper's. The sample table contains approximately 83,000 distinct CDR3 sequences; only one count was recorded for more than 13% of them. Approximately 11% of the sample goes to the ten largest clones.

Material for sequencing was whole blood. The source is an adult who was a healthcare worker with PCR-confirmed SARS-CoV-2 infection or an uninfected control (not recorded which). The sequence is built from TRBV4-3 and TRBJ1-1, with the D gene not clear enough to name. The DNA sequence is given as TGCGCCAGCACCCTAGGCCTCACCACAAGCGAGGATGGCACTGAAGCTTTCTTT. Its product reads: CASTLGLTTSEDGTEAFF.